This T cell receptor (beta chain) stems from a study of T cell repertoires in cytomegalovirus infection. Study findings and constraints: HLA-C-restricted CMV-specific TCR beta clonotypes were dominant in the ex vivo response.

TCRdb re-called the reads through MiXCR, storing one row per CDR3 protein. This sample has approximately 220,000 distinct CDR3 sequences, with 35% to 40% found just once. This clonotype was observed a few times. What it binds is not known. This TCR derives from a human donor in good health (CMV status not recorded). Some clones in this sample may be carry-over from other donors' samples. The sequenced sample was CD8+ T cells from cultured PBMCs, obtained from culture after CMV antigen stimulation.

The CDR3 region is CASGQDPRAHYGYTF. The CDR3 nucleotides read TGTGCTAGTGGCCAGGATCCAAGGGCGCACTATGGCTACACCTTC. The rearrangement uses TRBV12-5 and TRBJ1-2, with D uncertain. The CDR3 totals 15 residues. The V gene's germline CDR1 is LGHNT and CDR2 FRNRAP. Trimming removed 6 bases at V and 3 bases at J, with 17 bases between.